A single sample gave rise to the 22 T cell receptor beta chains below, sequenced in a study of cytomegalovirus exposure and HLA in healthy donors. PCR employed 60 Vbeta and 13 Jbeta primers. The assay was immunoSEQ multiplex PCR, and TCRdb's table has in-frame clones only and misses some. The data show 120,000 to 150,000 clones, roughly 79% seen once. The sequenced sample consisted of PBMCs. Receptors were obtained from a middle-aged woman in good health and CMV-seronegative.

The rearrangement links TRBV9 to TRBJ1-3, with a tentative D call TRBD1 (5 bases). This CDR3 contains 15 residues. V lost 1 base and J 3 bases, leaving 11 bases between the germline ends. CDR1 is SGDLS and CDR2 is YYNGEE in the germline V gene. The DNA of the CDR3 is TGTGCCAGCAGCGTACGACCCGGGGGTGGAAACACCATATATTTT. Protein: CASSVRPGGGNTIYF.

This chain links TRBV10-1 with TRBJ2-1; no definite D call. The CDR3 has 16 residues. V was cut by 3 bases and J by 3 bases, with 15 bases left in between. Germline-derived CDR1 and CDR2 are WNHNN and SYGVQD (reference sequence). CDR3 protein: CASSDTRHKDYNEQFF. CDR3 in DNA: TGCGCCAGCAGTGATACCAGACATAAGGACTACAATGAGCAGTTCTTC.

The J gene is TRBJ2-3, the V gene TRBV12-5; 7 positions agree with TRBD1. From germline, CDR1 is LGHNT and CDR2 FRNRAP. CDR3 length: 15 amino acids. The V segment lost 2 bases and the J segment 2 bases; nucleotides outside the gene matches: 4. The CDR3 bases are TGTGCTAGTGGTTTGTGGACAGGCCCCACAGATACGCAGTATTTT. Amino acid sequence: CASGLWTGPTDTQYF.

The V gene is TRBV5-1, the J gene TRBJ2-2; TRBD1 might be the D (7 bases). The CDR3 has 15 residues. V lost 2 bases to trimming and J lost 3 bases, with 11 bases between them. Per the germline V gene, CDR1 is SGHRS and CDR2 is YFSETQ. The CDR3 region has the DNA TGCGCCAGCAGCTTAACAGGGGAGGACACCGGGGAGCTGTTTTTT. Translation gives CASSLTGEDTGELFF.

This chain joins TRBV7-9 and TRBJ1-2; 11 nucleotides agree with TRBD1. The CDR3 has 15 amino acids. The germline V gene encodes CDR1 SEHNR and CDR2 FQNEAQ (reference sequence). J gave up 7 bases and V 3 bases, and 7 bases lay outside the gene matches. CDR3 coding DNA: TGTGCCAGCAGCTTCGGGACAGGGGGTGCAATTGGCTACACCTTC. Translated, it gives CASSFGTGGAIGYTF.

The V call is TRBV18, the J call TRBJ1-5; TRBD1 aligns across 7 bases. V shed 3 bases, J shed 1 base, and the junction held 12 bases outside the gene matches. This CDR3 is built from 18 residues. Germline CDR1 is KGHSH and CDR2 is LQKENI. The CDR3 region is CASSPTDRAKGSNQPQHF. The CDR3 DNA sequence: TGTGCCAGCTCACCGACTGACAGGGCGAAAGGGAGCAATCAGCCCCAGCATTTT.

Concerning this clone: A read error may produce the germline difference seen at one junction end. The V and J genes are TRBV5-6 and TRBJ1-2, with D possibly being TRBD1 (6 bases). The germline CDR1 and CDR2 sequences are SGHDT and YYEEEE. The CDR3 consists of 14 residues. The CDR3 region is CAGRPTGHLYGYTF. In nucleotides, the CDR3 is TGTGCCGGCAGACCAACAGGGCACCTCTATGGCTACACCTTC.

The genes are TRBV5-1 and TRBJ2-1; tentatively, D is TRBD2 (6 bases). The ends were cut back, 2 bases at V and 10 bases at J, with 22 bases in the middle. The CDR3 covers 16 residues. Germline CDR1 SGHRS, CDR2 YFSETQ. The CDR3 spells CASSFLEGPLLLEQFF. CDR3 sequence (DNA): TGCGCCAGCAGCTTCTTGGAGGGCCCCCTTTTGTTAGAGCAGTTCTTC.

The CDR3 spells CASSRDRVSNQPQHF. The DNA of the CDR3 is TGTGCCAGCAGCCGGGACAGGGTTAGCAATCAGCCCCAGCATTTT. The chain recombines TRBV6-4 with TRBJ1-5, with 9 bases that match TRBD1. V gave up 6 bases and J gave up 0 bases; unmatched junction bases: 3. In germline, CDR1 is MRHNA, CDR2 SNTAGT. The CDR3 is 15 residues long.

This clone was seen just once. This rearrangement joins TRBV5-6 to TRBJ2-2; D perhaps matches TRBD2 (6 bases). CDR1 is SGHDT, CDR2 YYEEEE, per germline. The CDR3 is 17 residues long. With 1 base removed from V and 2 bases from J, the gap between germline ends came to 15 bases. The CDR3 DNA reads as TGTGCCAGCAGCTTGTTCGGGAGTTCCCTAAACACCGGGGAGCTGTTTTTT. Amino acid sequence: CASSLFGSSLNTGELFF.

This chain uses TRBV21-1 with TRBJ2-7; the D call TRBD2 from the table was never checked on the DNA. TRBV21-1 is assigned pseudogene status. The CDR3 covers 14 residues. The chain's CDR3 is CASSKDEEFGEQYF. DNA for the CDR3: TGTGCCAGCAGCAAAGATGAGGAATTCGGCGAGCAGTACTTC.

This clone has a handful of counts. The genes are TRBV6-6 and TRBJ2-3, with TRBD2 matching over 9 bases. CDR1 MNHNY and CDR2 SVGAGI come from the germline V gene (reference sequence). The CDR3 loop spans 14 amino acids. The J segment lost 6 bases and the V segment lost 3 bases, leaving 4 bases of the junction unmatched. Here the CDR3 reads CASSYSGSSDTQYF. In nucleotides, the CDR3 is TGTGCCAGCAGTTATAGCGGGAGTTCTGATACGCAGTATTTT.

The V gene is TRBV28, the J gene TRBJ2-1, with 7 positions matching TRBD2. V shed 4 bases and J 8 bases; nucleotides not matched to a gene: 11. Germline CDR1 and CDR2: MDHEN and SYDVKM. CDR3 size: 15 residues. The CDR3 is CASSSHGGGADEQFF. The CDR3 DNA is TGTGCCAGCAGTTCCCACGGGGGAGGGGCGGATGAGCAGTTCTTC.

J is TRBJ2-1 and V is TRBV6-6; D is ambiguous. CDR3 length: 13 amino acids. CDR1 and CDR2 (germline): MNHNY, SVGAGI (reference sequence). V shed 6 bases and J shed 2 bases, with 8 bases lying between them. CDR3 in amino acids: CASSLRAYNEQFF. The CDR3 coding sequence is TGTGCCAGCAGCCTCCGGGCCTACAATGAGCAGTTCTTC.

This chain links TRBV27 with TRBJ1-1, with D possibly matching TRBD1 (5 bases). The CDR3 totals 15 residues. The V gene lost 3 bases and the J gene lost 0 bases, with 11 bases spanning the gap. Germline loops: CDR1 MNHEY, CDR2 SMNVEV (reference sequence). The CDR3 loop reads CASSLWGGMNTEAFF. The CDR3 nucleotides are TGTGCCAGCAGTTTGTGGGGGGGTATGAACACTGAAGCTTTCTTT.

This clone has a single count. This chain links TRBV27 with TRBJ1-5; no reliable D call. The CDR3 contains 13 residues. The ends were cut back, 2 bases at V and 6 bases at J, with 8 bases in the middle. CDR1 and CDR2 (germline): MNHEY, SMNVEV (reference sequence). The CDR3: CASSLEQFQPQHF. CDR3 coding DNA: TGTGCCAGCAGTTTAGAACAATTTCAGCCCCAGCATTTT.

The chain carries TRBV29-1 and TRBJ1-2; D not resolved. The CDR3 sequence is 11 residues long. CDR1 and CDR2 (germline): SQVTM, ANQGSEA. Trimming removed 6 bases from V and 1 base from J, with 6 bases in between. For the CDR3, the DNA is TGCAGCGTACAGCATAACTATGGCTACACCTTC. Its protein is CSVQHNYGYTF. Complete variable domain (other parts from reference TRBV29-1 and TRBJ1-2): SAVISQKPSRDICQRGTSLTIQCQVDSQVTMMFWYRQQPGQSLTLIATANQGSEATYESGFVIDKFPISRPNLTFSTLTVSNMSPEDSSIYLCSVQHNYGYTFGSGTRLTVV.

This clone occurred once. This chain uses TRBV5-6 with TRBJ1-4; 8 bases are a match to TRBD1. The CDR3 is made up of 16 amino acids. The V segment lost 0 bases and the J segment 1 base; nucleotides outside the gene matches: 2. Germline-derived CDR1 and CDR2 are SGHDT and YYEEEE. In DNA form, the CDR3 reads TGTGCCAGCAGCTTGGCAGGGGGCGGAACTAATGAAAAACTGTTTTTT. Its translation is CASSLAGGGTNEKLFF.

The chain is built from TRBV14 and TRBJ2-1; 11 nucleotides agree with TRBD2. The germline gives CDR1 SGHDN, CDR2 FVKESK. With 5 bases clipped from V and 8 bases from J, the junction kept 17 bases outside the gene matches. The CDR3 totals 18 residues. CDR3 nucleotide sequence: TGTGCCAGCAGCGTCAGACTAGCGGGAACGTTATTAAGGGATGAGCAGTTCTTC. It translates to CASSVRLAGTLLRDEQFF.

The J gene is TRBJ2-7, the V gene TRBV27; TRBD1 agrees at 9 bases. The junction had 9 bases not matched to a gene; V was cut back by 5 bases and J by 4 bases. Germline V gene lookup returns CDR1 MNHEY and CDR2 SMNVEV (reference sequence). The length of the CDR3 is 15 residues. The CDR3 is CASSITGGLLYEQYF. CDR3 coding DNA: TGTGCCAGCAGTATTACAGGGGGCCTTTTGTACGAGCAGTACTTC.

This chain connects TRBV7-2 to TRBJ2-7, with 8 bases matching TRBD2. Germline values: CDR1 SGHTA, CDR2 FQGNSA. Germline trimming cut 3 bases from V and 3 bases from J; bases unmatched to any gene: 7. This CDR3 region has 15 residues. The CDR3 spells CASSFSGIQIYEQYF. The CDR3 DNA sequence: TGTGCCAGCAGCTTTAGCGGGATCCAGATCTACGAGCAGTACTTC.

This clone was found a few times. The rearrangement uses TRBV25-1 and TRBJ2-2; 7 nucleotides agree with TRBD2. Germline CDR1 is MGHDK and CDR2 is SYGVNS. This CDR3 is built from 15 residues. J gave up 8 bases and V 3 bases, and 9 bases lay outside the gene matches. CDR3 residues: CASSEPGGGSGELFF. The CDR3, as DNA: TGTGCCAGCAGTGAGCCGGGAGGAGGTTCGGGGGAGCTGTTTTTT.